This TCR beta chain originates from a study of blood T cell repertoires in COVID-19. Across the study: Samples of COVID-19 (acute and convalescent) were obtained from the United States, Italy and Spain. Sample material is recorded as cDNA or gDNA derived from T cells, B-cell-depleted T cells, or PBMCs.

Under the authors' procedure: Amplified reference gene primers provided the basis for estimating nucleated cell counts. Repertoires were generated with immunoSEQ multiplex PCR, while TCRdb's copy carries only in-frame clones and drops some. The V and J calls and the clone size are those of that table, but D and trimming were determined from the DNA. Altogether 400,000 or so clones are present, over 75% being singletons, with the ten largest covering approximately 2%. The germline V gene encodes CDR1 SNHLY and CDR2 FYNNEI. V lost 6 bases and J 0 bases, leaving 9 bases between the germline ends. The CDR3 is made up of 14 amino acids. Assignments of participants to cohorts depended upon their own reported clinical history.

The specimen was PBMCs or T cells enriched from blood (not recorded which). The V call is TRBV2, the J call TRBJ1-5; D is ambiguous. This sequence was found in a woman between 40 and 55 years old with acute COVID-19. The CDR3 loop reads CASRRENSNQPQHF. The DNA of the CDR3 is TGTGCCAGCAGGCGGGAAAATAGCAATCAGCCCCAGCATTTT.